Shown below are 7 T cell receptor beta chains from a single sample sequenced in a study of naive and memory T cell subsets. Both TRBC1 and TRBC2 were covered by a beta constant-region primer of two equimolar oligonucleotides. TCRdb processed the UMI-ligation and nested PCR reads anew with MiXCR; each CDR3 protein has one entry. The table includes about 80,000 distinct CDR3 sequences, approximately 14% detected once. The sequenced sample consisted of central memory CD4+ T cells from blood. These receptors all stem from a human donor in good health.

This clonotype was seen more than once but under ten times. J is TRBJ2-7 and V is TRBV4-2; D remains unclear. V gave up 0 bases and J gave up 0 bases, with 9 bases separating them. Germline CDR1 and CDR2: LGHNA and YNFKEQ. The CDR3 is 15 residues long. Here the CDR3 reads CASSQDRVNSYEQYF. CDR3 nucleotide sequence: TGTGCCAGCAGCCAAGATCGTGTCAACTCCTACGAGCAGTACTTC.

The chain uses TRBV5-1 and TRBJ1-6; D not resolved. The CDR3 covers 15 residues. Germline V gene lookup returns CDR1 SGHRS and CDR2 YFSETQ. The germline V and J ends were trimmed by 0 bases and 8 bases, with 12 bases remaining between them. CDR3 nucleotides: TGCGCCAGCAGCTTGGTGGCGAACTTGGATTCACCCCTCCACTTT. Translated, it gives CASSLVANLDSPLHF. Supplemented by reference TRBV5-1 and TRBJ1-6, the full variable domain reads KAGVTQTPRYLIKTRGQQVTLSCSPISGHRSVSWYQQTPGQGLQFLFEYFSETQRNKGNFPGRFSGRQFSNSRSEMNVSTLELGDSALYLCASSLVANLDSPLHFGNGTRLTVT.

This clonotype was seen at least ten times. CDR3 region: CASQLAGGYEQYF. CDR3 DNA: TGTGCCAGCCAGCTAGCGGGGGGCTACGAGCAGTACTTC. The chain is built from TRBV6-6 and TRBJ2-7; 11 bases agree with TRBD2. Germline lookup yields CDR1 MNHNY and CDR2 SVGAGI (reference sequence). The V segment lost 8 bases and the J segment 3 bases; nucleotides outside the gene matches: 3. The CDR3 sequence is 13 residues long.

This clonotype occurred once. A much bigger clone sits one base away, suggesting this may be a read error. V usage is TRBV28 and J usage is TRBJ1-5; 8 nucleotides agree with TRBD1. CDR1 is MDHEN, CDR2 SYDVKM, per germline. Trimming took 7 bases from V and 6 from J; bases not matched to a gene: 20. This CDR3 has 18 amino acids. This chain's CDR3 is CASNPRSGGLGGGQPQHF. CDR3 nucleotide sequence: TGTGCCAGCAATCCGAGGTCAGGGGGCCTTGGTGGAGGTCAGCCCCAGCATTTT.

This CDR3 is CSPRTSGRPREQFF. CDR3 coding DNA: TGCAGCCCCCGGACTAGCGGGAGGCCCAGGGAGCAGTTCTTC. The chain links TRBV20-1 to TRBJ2-1; 14 bases agree with TRBD2. This CDR3 has 14 amino acids. Germline CDR1 is DFQATT and CDR2 is SNEGSKA (reference sequence).

As regards this clonotype: This may stem from a read error, because a much larger clone lies one nucleotide away. The gene calls are TRBV14 and TRBJ2-7; D gene uncertain. This CDR3 comprises 11 residues. Germline V lookup: CDR1 SGHDN, CDR2 FVKESK. V lost 3 bases to trimming and J lost 3 bases, with 3 bases between them. CDR3 nucleotide sequence: TGTGCCAGCAGCCAGTTCTACGAGCAGTACTTC. It is translated as CASSQFYEQYF. Full variable domain (rest looked up from reference TRBV14 and TRBJ2-7): EAGVTQFPSHSVIEKGQTVTLRCDPISGHDNLYWYRRVMGKEIKFLLHFVKESKQDESGMPNNRFLAERTGGTYSTLKVQPAELEDSGVYFCASSQFYEQYFGPGTRLTVT.

This chain uses TRBV6-5 with TRBJ2-4, with D perhaps TRBD2 (6 bases). The CDR3 has 17 amino acids. CDR1 and CDR2 from the germline V gene are MNHEY and SVGAGI. V lost 5 bases to trimming and J lost 3 bases, with 20 bases between them. CDR3 residues: CASSPGGRGSNKNIQYF. CDR3 sequence (DNA): TGTGCCAGCAGTCCCGGGGGTAGGGGCTCCAACAAAAACATTCAGTACTTC.